This T cell receptor (beta chain) emerged from a study of PD-L1 blockade in urothelial cancer. Study-wide background: Blood drawn 3 weeks (second dose) and 6 weeks after treatment start was analyzed. General observations from the study: Clones that were tumor-associated expanded more in the blood of durable-benefit patients at 3 weeks.

On this clone itself: Its specificity is unknown.

Only in-frame clones appear in the TCRdb table, and some are missing; sequencing was by immunoSEQ multiplex PCR. In the table there are tens of thousands of clones, around 81% of which are singletons. The germline gives CDR1 SGHRS, CDR2 YFSETQ. V lost 4 bases to trimming and J lost 4 bases; unmatched junction nucleotides: 14. This CDR3 is 17 amino acids long. Noted time point: pretreatment peripheral blood. It was locally advanced or metastatic urothelial carcinoma that patients had. Pretreatment sampling and on-treatment sampling together yielded between 1 and 8 samples for each patient. This receptor was taken from a man between 65 and 85 years old with urothelial cancer. V is TRBV5-1 and J is TRBJ2-3; 8 bases are shared with TRBD2. Here the sequenced sample was PBMCs, taken around atezolizumab (anti-PD-L1) treatment. This chain's CDR3 is CASSLKGLAGFADTQYF. The CDR3 nucleotides read TGCGCCAGCAGCCTGAAAGGACTAGCTGGCTTTGCAGATACGCAGTATTTT.